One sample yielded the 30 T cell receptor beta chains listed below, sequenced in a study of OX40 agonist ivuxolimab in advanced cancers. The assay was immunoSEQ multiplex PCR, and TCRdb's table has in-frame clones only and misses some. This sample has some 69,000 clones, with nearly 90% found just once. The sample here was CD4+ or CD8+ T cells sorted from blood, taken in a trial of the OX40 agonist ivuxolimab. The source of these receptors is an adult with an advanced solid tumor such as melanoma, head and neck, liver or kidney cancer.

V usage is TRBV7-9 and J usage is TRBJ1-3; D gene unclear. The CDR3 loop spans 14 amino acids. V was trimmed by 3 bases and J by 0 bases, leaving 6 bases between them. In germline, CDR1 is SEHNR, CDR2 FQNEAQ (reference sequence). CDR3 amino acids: CASSLTPSGNTIYF. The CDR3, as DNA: TGTGCCAGCAGCTTGACACCCTCTGGAAACACCATATATTTT.

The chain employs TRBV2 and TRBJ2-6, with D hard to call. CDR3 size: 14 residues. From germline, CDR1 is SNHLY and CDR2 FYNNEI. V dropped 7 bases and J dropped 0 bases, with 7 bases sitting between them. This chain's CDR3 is CASNRNSGANVLTF. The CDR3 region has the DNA TGTGCCAGCAATAGGAACTCTGGGGCCAACGTCCTGACTTTC.

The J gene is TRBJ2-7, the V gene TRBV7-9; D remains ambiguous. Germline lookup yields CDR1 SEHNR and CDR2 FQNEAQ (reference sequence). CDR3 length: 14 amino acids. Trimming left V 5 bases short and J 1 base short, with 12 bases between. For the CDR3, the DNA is TGTGCCAGCAGCGCCTCGGGCTCGTCCTACGAGCAGTACTTC. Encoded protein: CASSASGSSYEQYF.

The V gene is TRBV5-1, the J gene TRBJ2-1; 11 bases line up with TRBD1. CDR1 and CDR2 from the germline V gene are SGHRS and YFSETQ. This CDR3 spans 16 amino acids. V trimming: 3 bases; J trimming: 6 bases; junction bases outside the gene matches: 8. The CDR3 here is CASSSPGTGGSNEQFF. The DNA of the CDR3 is TGCGCCAGCAGCTCACCTGGGACAGGGGGTAGCAATGAGCAGTTCTTC.

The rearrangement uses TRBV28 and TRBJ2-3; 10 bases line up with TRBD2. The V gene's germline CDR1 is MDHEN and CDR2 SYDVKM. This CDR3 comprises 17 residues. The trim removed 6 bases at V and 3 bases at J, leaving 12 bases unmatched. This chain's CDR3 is CASSLLRASGSTDTQYF. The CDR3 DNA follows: TGTGCCAGCAGCCTACTTAGGGCTAGCGGGAGTACAGATACGCAGTATTTT.

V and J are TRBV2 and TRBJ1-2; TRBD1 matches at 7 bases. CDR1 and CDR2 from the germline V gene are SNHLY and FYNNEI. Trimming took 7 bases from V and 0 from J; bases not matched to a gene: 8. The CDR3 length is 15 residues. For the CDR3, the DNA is TGTGCCAGCACCTTACAGGGGCCGGCTAACTATGGCTACACCTTC. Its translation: CASTLQGPANYGYTF. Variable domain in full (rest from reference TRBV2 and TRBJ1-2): EPEVTQTPSHQVTQMGQEVILRCVPISNHLYFYWYRQILGQKVEFLVSFYNNEISEKSEIFDDQFSVERPDGSNFTLKIRSTKLEDSAMYFCASTLQGPANYGYTFGSGTRLTVV.

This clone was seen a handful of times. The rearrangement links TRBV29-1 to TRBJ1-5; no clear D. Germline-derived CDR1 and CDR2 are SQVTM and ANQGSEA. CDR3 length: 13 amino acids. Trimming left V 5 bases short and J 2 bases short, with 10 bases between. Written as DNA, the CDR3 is TGCAGCGTTACGGAGGACGGCAATCAGCCCCAGCATTTT. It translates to CSVTEDGNQPQHF. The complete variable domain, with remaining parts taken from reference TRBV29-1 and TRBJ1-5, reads SAVISQKPSRDICQRGTSLTIQCQVDSQVTMMFWYRQQPGQSLTLIATANQGSEATYESGFVIDKFPISRPNLTFSTLTVSNMSPEDSSIYLCSVTEDGNQPQHFGDGTRLSIL.

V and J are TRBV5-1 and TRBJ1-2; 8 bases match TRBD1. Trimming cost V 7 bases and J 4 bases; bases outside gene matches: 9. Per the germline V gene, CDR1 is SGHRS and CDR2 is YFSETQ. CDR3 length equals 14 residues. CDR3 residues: CASLRGPGSYGYTF. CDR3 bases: TGCGCCAGCCTCAGGGGGCCCGGTAGCTATGGCTACACCTTC.

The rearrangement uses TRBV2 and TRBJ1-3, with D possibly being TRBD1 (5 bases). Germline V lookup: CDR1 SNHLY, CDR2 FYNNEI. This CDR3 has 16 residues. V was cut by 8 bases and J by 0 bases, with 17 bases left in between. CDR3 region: CASCLGGASSGNTIYF. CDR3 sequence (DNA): TGTGCCAGCTGTTTGGGCGGGGCGAGCTCTGGAAACACCATATATTTT. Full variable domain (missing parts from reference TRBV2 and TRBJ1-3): EPEVTQTPSHQVTQMGQEVILRCVPISNHLYFYWYRQILGQKVEFLVSFYNNEISEKSEIFDDQFSVERPDGSNFTLKIRSTKLEDSAMYFCASCLGGASSGNTIYFGEGSWLTVV.

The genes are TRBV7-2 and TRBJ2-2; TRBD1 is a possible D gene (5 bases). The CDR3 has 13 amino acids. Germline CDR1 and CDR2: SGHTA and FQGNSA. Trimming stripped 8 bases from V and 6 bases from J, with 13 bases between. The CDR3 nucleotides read TGTGCCAGCTCCCGACAGACCCCCGGGGAGCTGTTTTTT. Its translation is CASSRQTPGELFF.

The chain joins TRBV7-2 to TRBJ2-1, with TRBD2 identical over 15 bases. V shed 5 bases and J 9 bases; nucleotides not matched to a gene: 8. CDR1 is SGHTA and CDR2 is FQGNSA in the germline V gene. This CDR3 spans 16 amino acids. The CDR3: CASSSPGLAGGVEQFF. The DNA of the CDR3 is TGTGCCAGCAGCAGTCCGGGACTAGCGGGAGGCGTTGAGCAGTTCTTC. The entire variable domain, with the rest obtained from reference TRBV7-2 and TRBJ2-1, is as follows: GAGVSQSPSNKVTEKGKDVELRCDPISGHTALYWYRQSLGQGLEFLIYFQGNSAPDKSGLPSDRFSAERTGGSVSTLTIQRTQQEDSAVYLCASSSPGLAGGVEQFFGPGTRLTVL.

Here the CDR3 reads CAISGRTVSNQPQHF. The CDR3 bases are TGTGCCATCAGTGGCAGGACAGTAAGCAATCAGCCCCAGCATTTT. The chain combines TRBV10-3 with TRBJ1-5; D possibly corresponds to TRBD1 (6 bases). This CDR3 is built from 15 residues. V lost 4 bases to trimming and J lost 1 base, with 11 bases between them. In germline, CDR1 is ENHRY, CDR2 SYGVKD.

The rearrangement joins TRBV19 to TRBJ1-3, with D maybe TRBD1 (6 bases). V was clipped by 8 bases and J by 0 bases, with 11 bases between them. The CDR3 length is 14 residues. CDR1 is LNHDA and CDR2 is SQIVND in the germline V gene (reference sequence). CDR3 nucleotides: TGTGCCAGTTCCTCAGGGGACTCTGGAAACACCATATATTTT. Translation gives CASSSGDSGNTIYF.

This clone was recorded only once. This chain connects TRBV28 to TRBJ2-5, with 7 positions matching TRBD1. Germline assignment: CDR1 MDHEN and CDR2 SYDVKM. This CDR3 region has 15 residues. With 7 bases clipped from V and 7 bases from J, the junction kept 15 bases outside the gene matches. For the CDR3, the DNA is TGTGCCAGCACGATATCCAGACAGGGAACCGGGACCCAGTACTTC. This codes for CASTISRQGTGTQYF.

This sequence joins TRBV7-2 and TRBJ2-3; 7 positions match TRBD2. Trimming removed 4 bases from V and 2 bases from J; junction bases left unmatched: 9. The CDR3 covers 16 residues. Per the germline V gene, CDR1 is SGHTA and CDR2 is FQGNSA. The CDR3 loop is CASSSQGRGATDTQYF. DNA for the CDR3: TGTGCCAGCAGCTCGCAAGGGAGGGGAGCCACAGATACGCAGTATTTT.

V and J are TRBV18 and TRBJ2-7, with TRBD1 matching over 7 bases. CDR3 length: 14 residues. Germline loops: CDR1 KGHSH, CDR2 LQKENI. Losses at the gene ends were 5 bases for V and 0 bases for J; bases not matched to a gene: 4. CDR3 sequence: CASSSGQDSYEQYF. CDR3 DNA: TGTGCCAGCTCATCCGGACAGGACTCCTACGAGCAGTACTTC.

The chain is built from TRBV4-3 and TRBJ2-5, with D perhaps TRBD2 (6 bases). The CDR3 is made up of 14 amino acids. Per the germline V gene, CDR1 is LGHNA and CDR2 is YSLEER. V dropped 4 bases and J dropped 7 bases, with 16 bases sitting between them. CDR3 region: CASSPTGTYGTQYF. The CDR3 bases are TGCGCCAGCAGCCCGACGGGGACTTACGGGACCCAGTACTTC.

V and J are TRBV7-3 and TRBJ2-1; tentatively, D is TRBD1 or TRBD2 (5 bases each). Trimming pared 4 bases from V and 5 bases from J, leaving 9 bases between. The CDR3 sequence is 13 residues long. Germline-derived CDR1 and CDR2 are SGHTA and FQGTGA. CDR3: CASSWGPHNEQFF. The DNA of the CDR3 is TGTGCCAGCAGCTGGGGACCACACAATGAGCAGTTCTTC.

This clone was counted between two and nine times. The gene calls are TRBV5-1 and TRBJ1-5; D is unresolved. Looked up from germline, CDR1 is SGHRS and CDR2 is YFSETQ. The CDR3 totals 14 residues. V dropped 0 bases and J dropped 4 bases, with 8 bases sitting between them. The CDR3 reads CASSLEGTNQPQHF. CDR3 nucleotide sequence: TGCGCCAGCAGCTTGGAAGGAACGAATCAGCCCCAGCATTTT.

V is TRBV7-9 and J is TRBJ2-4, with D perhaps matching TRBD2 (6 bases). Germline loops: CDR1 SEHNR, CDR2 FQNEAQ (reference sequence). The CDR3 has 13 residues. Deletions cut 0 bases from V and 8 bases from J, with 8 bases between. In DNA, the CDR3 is TGTGCCAGCAGCTTAGCGGCGGGGCACATTCAGTACTTC. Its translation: CASSLAAGHIQYF. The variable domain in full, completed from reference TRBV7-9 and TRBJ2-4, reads DTGVSQNPRHKITKRGQNVTFRCDPISEHNRLYWYRQTLGQGPEFLTYFQNEAQLEKSRLLSDRFSAERPKGSFSTLEIQRTEQGDSAMYLCASSLAAGHIQYFGAGTRLSVL.

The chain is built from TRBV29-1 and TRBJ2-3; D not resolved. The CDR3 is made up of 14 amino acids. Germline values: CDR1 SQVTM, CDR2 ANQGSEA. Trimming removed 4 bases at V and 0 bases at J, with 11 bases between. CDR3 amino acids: CSVGGATSTDTQYF. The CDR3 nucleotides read TGCAGCGTTGGAGGAGCGACTAGCACAGATACGCAGTATTTT.

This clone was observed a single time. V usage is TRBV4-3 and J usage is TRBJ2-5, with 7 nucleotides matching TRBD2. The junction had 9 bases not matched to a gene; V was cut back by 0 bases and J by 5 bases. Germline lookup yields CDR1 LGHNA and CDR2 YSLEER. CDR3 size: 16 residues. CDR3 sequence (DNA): TGCGCCAGCAGCCAAGAAACGGGGAGGGGCGATGAGACCCAGTACTTC. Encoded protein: CASSQETGRGDETQYF.

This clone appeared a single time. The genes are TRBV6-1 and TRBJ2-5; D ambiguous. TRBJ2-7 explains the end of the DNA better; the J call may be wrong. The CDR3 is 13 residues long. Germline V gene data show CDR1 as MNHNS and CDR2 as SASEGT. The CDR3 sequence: CASIGLLPYEQYF. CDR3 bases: TGTGCCAGCATTGGGCTACTTCCCTACGAGCAGTACTTC.

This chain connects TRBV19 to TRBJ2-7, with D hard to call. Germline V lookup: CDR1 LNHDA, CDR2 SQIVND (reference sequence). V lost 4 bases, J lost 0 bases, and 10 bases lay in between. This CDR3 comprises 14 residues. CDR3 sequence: CASSNGPFSYEQYF. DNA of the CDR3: TGTGCCAGTAGTAACGGACCCTTCTCCTACGAGCAGTACTTC.

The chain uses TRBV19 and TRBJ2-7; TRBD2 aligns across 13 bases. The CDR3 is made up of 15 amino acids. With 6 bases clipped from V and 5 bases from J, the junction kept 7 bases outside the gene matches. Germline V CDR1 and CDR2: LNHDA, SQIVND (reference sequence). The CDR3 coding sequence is TGTGCCAGTAGAGGAGGGACTAGCGGGACCAACGAGCAGTACTTC. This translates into CASRGGTSGTNEQYF.

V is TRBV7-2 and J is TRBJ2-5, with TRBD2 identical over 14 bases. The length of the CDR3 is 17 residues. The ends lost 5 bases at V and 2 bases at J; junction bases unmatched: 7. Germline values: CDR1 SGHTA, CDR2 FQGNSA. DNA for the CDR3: TGTGCCAGCAGCAACGGACTAGCGGGAGGACCACAAGAGACCCAGTACTTC. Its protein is CASSNGLAGGPQETQYF.

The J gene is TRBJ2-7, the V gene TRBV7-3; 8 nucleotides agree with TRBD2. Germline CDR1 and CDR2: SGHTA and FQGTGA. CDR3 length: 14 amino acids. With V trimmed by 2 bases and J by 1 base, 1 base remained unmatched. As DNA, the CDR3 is TGTGCCAGCAGCTTACGCGGGGGGTCCTACGAGCAGTACTTC. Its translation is CASSLRGGSYEQYF.

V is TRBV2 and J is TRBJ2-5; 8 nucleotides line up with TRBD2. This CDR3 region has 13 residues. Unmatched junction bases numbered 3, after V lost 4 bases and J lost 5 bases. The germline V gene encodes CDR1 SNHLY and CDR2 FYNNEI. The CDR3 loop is CASSGREGETQYF. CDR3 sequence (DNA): TGTGCCAGCAGTGGTCGGGAGGGTGAGACCCAGTACTTC.

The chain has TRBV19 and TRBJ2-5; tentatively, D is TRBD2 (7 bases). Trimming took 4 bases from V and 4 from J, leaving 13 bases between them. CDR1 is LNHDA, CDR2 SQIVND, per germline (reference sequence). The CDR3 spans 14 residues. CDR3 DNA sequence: TGTGCCAGTAGTAAGGGGGGGCTGGGAGAGACCCAGTACTTC. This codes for CASSKGGLGETQYF.

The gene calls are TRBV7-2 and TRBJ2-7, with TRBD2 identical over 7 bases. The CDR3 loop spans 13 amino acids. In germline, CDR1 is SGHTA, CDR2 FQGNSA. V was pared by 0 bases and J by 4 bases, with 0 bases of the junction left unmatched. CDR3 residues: CASSLARGYEQYF. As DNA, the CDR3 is TGTGCCAGCAGCTTAGCGCGGGGGTACGAGCAGTACTTC. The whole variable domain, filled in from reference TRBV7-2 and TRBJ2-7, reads GAGVSQSPSNKVTEKGKDVELRCDPISGHTALYWYRQSLGQGLEFLIYFQGNSAPDKSGLPSDRFSAERTGGSVSTLTIQRTQQEDSAVYLCASSLARGYEQYFGPGTRLTVT.